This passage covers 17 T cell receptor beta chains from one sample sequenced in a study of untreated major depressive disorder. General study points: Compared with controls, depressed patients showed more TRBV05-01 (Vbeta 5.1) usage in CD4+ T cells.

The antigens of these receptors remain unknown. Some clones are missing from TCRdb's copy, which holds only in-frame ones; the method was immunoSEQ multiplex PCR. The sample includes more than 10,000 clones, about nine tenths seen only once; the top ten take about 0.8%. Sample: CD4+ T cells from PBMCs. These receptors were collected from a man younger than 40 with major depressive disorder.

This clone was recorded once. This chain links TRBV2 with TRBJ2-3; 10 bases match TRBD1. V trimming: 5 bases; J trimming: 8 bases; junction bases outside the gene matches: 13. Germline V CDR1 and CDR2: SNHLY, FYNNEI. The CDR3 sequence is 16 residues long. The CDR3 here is CASSPTGTGEIGTQYF. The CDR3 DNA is TGTGCCAGCAGTCCCACCGGGACAGGGGAGATAGGTACGCAGTATTTT.

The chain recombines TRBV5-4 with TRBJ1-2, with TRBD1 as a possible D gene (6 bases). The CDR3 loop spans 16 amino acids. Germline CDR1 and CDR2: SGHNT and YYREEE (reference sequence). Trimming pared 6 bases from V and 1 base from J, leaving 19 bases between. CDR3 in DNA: TGTGCCAGCATGGACAGTCCCGGGGCCCTTAACTATGGCTACACCTTC. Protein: CASMDSPGALNYGYTF.

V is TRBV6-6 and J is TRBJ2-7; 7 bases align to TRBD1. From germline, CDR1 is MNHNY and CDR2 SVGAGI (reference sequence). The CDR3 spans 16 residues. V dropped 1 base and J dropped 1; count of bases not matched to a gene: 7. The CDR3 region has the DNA TGTGCCAGCAGTTACTGGGGTACGGGACAGTCCTACGAGCAGTACTTC. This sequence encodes CASSYWGTGQSYEQYF.

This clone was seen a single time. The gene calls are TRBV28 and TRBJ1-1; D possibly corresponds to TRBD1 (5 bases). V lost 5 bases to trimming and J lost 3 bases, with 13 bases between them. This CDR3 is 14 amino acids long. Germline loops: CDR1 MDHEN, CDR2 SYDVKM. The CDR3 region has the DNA TGTGCCAGCAGTCCCGGGACCCAGCACACTGAAGCTTTCTTT. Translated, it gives CASSPGTQHTEAFF. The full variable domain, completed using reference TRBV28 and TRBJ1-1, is DVKVTQSSRYLVKRTGEKVFLECVQDMDHENMFWYRQDPGLGLRLIYFSYDVKMKEKGDIPEGYSVSREKKERFSLILESASTNQTSMYLCASSPGTQHTEAFFGQGTRLTVV.

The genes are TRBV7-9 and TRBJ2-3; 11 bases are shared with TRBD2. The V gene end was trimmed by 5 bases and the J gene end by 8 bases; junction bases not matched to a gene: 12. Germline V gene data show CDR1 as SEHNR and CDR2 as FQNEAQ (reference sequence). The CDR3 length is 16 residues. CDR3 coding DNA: TGTGCCAGCAGCATCCGACTAGCGGGGTCCCGTTTTACGCAGTATTTT. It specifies CASSIRLAGSRFTQYF. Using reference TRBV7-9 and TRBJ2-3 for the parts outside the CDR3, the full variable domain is DTGVSQNPRHKITKRGQNVTFRCDPISEHNRLYWYRQTLGQGPEFLTYFQNEAQLEKSRLLSDRFSAERPKGSFSTLEIQRTEQGDSAMYLCASSIRLAGSRFTQYFGPGTRLTVL.

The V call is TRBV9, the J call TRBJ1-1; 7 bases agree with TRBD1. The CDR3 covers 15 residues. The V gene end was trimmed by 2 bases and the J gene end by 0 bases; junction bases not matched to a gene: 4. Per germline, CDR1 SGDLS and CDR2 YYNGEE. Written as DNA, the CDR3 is TGTGCCAGCAGCGTCGGGGGACAGTTGAACACTGAAGCTTTCTTT. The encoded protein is CASSVGGQLNTEAFF.

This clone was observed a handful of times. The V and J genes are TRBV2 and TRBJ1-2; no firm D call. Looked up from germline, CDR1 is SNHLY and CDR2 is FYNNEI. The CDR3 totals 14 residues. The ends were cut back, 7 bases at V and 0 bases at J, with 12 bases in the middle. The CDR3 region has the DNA TGTGCCAGCACCACGAGCGGACCTAACTATGGCTACACCTTC. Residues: CASTTSGPNYGYTF.

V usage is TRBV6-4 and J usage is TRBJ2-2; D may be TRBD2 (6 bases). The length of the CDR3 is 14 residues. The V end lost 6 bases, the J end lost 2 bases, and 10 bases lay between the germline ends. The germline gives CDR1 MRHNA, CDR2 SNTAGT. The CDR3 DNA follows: TGTGCCAGCAGCCGGGACTTTAACACCGGGGAGCTGTTTTTT. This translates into CASSRDFNTGELFF.

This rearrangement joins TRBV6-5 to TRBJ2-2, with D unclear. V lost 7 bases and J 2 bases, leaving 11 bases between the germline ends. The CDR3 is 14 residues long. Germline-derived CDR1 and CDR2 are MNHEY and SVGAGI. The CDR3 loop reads CASKTRRNTGELFF. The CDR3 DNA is TGTGCCAGCAAGACAAGGCGTAACACCGGGGAGCTGTTTTTT.

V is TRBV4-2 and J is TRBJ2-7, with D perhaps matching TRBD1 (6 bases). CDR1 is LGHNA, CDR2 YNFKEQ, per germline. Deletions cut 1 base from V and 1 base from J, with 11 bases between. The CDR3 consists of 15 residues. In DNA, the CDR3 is TGTGCCAGCAGCCAAGCAGGCAGGGGATCCTACGAGCAGTACTTC. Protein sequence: CASSQAGRGSYEQYF.

Here the CDR3 reads CASSGQGNEKLFF. For the CDR3, the DNA is TGTGCCAGCAGTGGGCAGGGTAATGAAAAACTGTTTTTT. The chain is built from TRBV6-6 and TRBJ1-4; D might be TRBD1 (5 bases). The CDR3 is 13 residues long. Germline lookup yields CDR1 MNHNY and CDR2 SVGAGI (reference sequence). The V end lost 5 bases, the J end lost 4 bases, and 8 bases lay between the germline ends.

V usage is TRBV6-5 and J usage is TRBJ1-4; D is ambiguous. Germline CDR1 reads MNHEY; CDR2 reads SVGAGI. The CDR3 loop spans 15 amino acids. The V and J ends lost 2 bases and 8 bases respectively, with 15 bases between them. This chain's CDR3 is CASSYDKVLGEKLFF. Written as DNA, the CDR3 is TGTGCCAGCAGTTACGATAAGGTACTTGGGGAAAAACTGTTTTTT.

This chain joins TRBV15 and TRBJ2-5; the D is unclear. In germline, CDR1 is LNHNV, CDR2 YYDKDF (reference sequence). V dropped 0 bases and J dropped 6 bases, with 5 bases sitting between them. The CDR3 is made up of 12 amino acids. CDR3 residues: CATSRDGQTQYF. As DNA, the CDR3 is TGTGCCACCAGCAGAGATGGTCAGACCCAGTACTTC.

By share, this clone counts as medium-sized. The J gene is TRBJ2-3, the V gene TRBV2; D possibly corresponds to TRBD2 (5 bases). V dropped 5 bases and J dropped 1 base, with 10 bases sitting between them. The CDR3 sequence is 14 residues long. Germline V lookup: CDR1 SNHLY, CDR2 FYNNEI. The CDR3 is CASSPSLGTDTQYF. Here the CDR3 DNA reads TGTGCCAGCAGTCCTAGCTTAGGCACAGATACGCAGTATTTT.

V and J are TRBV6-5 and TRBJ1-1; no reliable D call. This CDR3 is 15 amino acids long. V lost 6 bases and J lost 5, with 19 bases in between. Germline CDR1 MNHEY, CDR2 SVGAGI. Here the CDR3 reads CASRQTDWSGTEAFF. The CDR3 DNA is TGTGCCAGCAGACAAACGGACTGGAGTGGAACTGAAGCTTTCTTT.

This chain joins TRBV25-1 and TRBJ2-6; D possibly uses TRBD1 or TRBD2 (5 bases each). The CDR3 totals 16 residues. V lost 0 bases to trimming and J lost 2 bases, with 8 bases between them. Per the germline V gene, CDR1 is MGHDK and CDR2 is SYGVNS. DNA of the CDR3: TGTGCCAGCAGTGAATACCAGGGAGCTGGGGCCAACGTCCTGACTTTC. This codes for CASSEYQGAGANVLTF.

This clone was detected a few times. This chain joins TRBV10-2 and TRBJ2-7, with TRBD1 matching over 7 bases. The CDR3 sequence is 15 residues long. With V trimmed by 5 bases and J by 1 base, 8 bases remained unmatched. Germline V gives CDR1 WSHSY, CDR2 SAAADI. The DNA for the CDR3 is TGCGCCAGCAGTCCAATAAACAGGGGATCCTACGAGCAGTACTTC. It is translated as CASSPINRGSYEQYF.